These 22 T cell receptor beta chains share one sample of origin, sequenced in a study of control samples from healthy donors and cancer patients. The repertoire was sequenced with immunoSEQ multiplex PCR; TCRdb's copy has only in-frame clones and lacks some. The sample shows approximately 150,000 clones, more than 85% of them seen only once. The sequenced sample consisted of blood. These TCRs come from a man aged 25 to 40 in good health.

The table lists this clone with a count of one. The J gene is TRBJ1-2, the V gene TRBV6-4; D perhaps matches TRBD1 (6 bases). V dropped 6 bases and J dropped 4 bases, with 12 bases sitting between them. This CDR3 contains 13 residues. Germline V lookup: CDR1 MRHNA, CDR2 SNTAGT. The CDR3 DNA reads TGTGCCAGCAGCTCCGGGGGCGGCTATGGCTACACCTTC. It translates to CASSSGGGYGYTF.

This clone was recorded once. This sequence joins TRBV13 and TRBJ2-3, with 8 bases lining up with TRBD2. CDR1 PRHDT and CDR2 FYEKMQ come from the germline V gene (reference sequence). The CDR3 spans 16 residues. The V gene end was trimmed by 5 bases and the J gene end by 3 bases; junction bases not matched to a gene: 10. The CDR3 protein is CASSPRAGEETDTQYF. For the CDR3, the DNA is TGTGCCAGCAGCCCTCGAGCGGGGGAGGAGACAGATACGCAGTATTTT.

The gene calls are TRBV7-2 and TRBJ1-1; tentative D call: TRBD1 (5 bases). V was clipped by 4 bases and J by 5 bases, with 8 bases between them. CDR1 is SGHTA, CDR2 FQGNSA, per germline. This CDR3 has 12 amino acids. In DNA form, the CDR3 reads TGTGCCAGCAGCTACGGGGGGACTGAAGCTTTCTTT. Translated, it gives CASSYGGTEAFF.

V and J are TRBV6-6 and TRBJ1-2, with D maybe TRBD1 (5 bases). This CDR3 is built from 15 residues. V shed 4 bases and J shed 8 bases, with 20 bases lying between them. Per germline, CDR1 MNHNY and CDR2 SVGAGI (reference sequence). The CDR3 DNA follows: TGTGCCAGCAGTTCCGGGACCCAGGGTGTCGGGGGCTACACCTTC. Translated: CASSSGTQGVGGYTF.

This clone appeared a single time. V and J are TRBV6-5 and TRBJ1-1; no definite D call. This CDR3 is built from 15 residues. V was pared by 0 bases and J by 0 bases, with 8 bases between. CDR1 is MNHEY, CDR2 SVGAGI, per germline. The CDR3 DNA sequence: TGTGCCAGCAGTTACTCGGAGCAACTGAACACTGAAGCTTTCTTT. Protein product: CASSYSEQLNTEAFF.

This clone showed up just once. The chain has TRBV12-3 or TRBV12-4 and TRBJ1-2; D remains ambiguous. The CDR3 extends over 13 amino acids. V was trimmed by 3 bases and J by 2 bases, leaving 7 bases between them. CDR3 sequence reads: CASSFIQNYGYTF. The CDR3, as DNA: TGTGCCAGCAGTTTTATCCAGAACTATGGCTACACCTTC.

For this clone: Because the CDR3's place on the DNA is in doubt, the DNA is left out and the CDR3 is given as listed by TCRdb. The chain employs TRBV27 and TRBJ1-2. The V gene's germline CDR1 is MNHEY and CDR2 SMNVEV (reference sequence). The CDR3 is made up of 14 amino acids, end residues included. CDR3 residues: CASSSSGGPYGYTF.

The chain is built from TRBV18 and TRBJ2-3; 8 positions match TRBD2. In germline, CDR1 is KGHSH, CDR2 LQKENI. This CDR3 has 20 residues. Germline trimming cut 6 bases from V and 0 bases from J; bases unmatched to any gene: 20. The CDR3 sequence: CASSTTFGTRPMTSTDTQYF. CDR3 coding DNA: TGTGCCAGCTCGACCACCTTTGGGACTAGGCCCATGACTAGCACAGATACGCAGTATTTT.

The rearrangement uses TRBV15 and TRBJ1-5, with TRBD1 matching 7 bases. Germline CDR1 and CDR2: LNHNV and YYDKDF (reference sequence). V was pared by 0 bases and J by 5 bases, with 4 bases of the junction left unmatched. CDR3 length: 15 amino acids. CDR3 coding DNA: TGTGCCACCAGCAGAGATAGGGGGCTGGATCAGCCCCAGCATTTT. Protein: CATSRDRGLDQPQHF.

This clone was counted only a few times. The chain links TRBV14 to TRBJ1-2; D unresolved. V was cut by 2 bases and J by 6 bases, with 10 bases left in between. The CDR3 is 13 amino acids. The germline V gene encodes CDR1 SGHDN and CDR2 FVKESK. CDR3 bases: TGTGCCAGCAGCCAACACGGGAAGGATGGCTACACCTTC. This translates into CASSQHGKDGYTF.

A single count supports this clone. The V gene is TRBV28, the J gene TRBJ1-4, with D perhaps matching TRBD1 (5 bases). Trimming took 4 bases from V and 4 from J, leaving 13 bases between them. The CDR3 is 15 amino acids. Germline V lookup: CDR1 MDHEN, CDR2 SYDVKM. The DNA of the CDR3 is TGTGCCAGCAGTTCTTACGGGGCATATAATGAAAAACTGTTTTTT. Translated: CASSSYGAYNEKLFF. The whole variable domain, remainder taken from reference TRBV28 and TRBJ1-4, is DVKVTQSSRYLVKRTGEKVFLECVQDMDHENMFWYRQDPGLGLRLIYFSYDVKMKEKGDIPEGYSVSREKKERFSLILESASTNQTSMYLCASSSYGAYNEKLFFGSGTQLSVL.

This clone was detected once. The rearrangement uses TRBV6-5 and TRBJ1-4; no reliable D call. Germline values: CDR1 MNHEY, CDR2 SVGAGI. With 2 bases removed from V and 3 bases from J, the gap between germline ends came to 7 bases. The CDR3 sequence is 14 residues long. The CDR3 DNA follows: TGTGCCAGCAGTTACGCGGGCCCTAATGAAAAACTGTTTTTT. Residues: CASSYAGPNEKLFF.

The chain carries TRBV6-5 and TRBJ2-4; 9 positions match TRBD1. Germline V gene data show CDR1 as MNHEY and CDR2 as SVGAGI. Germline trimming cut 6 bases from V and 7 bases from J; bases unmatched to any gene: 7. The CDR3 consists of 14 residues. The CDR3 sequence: CASRIGTGLNIQYF. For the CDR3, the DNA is TGTGCCAGCAGGATAGGGACAGGGTTGAACATTCAGTACTTC.

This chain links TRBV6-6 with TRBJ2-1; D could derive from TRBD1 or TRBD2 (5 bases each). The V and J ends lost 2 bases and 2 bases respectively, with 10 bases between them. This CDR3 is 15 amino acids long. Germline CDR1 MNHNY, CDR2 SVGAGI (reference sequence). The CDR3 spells CASSYGDAAYNEQFF. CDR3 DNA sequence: TGTGCCAGCAGTTACGGGGACGCAGCCTACAATGAGCAGTTCTTC.

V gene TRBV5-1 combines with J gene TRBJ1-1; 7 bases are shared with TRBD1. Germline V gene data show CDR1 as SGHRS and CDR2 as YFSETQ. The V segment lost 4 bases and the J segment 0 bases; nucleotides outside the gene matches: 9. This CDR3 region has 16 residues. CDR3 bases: TGCGCCAGCAGCGGGGCCCAGGGGGAGATGAACACTGAAGCTTTCTTT. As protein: CASSGAQGEMNTEAFF.

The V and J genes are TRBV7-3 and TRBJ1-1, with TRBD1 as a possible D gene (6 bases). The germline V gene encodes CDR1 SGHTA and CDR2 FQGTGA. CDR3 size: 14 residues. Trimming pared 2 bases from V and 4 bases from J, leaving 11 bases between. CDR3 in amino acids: CASSLGRGSTEAFF. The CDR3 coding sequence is TGTGCCAGCAGCTTAGGCAGGGGAAGCACTGAAGCTTTCTTT.

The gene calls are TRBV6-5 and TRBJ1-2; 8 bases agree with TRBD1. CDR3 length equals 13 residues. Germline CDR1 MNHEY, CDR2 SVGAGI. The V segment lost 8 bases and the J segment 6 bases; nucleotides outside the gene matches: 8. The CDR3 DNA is TGTGCCAGCGGCCAAGACAGGGGAGATGGCTACACCTTC. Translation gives CASGQDRGDGYTF.

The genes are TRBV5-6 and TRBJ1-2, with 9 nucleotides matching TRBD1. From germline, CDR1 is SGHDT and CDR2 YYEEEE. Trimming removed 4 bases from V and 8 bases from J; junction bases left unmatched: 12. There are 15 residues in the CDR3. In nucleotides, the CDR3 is TGTGCCAGCAGCCCCCTTGGGACAGGGAGGAGAGGCTACACCTTC. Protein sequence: CASSPLGTGRRGYTF.

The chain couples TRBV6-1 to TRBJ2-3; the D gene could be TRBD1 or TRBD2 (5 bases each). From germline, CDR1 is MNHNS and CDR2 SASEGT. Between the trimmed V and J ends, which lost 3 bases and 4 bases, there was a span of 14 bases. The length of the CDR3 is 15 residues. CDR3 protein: CASSDEGWGSDTQYF. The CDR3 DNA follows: TGTGCCAGCAGTGACGAGGGCTGGGGGTCAGATACGCAGTATTTT.

CDR3 protein: CASTWQGGGDTQYF. The CDR3 DNA reads TGTGCCAGCACTTGGCAGGGGGGAGGAGATACGCAGTATTTT. The V call is TRBV2, the J call TRBJ2-3; D is possibly TRBD1 (7 bases). Germline CDR1 SNHLY, CDR2 FYNNEI. The CDR3 has 14 amino acids. V was shortened by 7 bases and J by 5 bases, with 16 bases between the two germline ends.

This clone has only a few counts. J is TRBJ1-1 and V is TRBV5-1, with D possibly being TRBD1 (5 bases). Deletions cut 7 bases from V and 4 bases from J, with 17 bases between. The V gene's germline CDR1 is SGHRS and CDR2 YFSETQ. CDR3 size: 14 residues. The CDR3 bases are TGCGCCAGCCTCCCCGGGGGAGGAGGCACTGAAGCTTTCTTT. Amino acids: CASLPGGGGTEAFF.

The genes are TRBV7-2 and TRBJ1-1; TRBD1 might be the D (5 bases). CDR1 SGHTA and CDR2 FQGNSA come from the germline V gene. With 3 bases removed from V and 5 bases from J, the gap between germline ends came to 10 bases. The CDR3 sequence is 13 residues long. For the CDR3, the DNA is TGTGCCAGCAGCTTTGGGGGGAAGACTGAAGCTTTCTTT. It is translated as CASSFGGKTEAFF. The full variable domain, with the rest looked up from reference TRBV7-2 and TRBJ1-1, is GAGVSQSPSNKVTEKGKDVELRCDPISGHTALYWYRQSLGQGLEFLIYFQGNSAPDKSGLPSDRFSAERTGGSVSTLTIQRTQQEDSAVYLCASSFGGKTEAFFGQGTRLTVV.